This TCR beta chain was captured by sequencing in a study of cytomegalovirus exposure and HLA in healthy donors. For the study at large: HLA-typed donors were the source of 83 million or so unique TCRs, which an early data release held.

Note on this clone: Its specificity is not known.

Per germline, CDR1 SSHAT and CDR2 FNYEAQ (reference sequence). The CDR3 extends over 14 amino acids. Amplification used 60 Vbeta primers and 13 Jbeta primers. Some clones are missing from TCRdb's copy, which holds only in-frame ones; the method was immunoSEQ multiplex PCR. Of fewer than 300,000 clones listed, about four fifths are singletons. Findings and limits, study-wide: TCR beta V- and J-gene trimming, according to a later analysis, was linked to a missense DCLRE1C variant.

The chain links TRBV7-7 to TRBJ2-3, with 7 positions matching TRBD1. The sample taken for sequencing was PBMCs. This TCR was sampled from a girl aged 2-10 years in good health and CMV-seronegative. In DNA form, the CDR3 reads TGTGACCCTCCAATAGGGGGCAACACAGATACGCAGTATTTT. Translated: CDPPIGGNTDTQYF.